A single sample gave rise to the 26 T cell receptor beta chains below, sequenced in a study of cytomegalovirus exposure and HLA in healthy donors. The PCR ran on 60 Vbeta and 13 Jbeta primers. Assay used: immunoSEQ multiplex PCR; TCRdb lists only in-frame clones, some missing. There are about 160,000 clones in the sample; 70% to 90% occur only once, and less than 2.5% lies in the top ten. Input material: PBMCs. These receptors were obtained from a man younger than 35 in good health and CMV-seropositive.

The CDR3 sequence: CASSSGLAGQETQYF. The CDR3 nucleotides are TGCGCCAGCAGCTCGGGACTAGCGGGACAAGAGACCCAGTACTTC. V usage is TRBV5-1 and J usage is TRBJ2-5; the match to TRBD2 covers 13 bases. V shed 3 bases, J shed 2 bases, and the junction held 1 base outside the gene matches. This CDR3 has 15 amino acids. CDR1 and CDR2 (germline): SGHRS, YFSETQ. The whole variable domain, remainder taken from reference TRBV5-1 and TRBJ2-5, is KAGVTQTPRYLIKTRGQQVTLSCSPISGHRSVSWYQQTPGQGLQFLFEYFSETQRNKGNFPGRFSGRQFSNSRSEMNVSTLELGDSALYLCASSSGLAGQETQYFGPGTRLLVL.

The chain uses TRBV10-3 and TRBJ1-1; possibly TRBD1 for D (5 bases). The CDR3 totals 15 residues. In germline, CDR1 is ENHRY, CDR2 SYGVKD. Trimming removed 0 bases from V and 3 bases from J, with 11 bases in between. The CDR3: CAISESGGGYTEAFF. CDR3 sequence (DNA): TGTGCCATCAGTGAGTCTGGGGGAGGGTACACTGAAGCTTTCTTT.

The chain has TRBV9 and TRBJ2-7, with 7 bases that match TRBD1. Per the germline V gene, CDR1 is SGDLS and CDR2 is YYNGEE. The CDR3 is 15 residues long. V trimming: 4 bases; J trimming: 5 bases; junction bases outside the gene matches: 12. In nucleotides, the CDR3 is TGTGCCAGCAGCCCAACCGGACAGGCCCGGCACGAGCAGTACTTC. This codes for CASSPTGQARHEQYF.

Only a few counts were recorded for this clone. The rearrangement joins TRBV20-1 to TRBJ2-1; D gene uncertain. This CDR3 region has 11 residues. The V gene's germline CDR1 is DFQATT and CDR2 SNEGSKA (reference sequence). V lost 3 bases and J 4 bases, leaving 4 bases between the germline ends. CDR3 nucleotide sequence: TGCAGTGCTAGCCCATACAATGAGCAGTTCTTC. Protein sequence: CSASPYNEQFF.

This clone was recorded only once. This chain links TRBV19 with TRBJ1-4, with 9 bases fitting TRBD1. Per the germline V gene, CDR1 is LNHDA and CDR2 is SQIVND (reference sequence). The CDR3 runs 16 residues. The V and J ends lost 4 bases and 5 bases, in that order; junction bases with no gene match: 8. The CDR3 DNA is TGTGCCAGTAGTACCACACCGGGACAGGGAAATGAAAAACTGTTTTTT. Protein product: CASSTTPGQGNEKLFF. Variable domain in full (rest from reference TRBV19 and TRBJ1-4): DGGITQSPKYLFRKEGQNVTLSCEQNLNHDAMYWYRQDPGQGLRLIYYSQIVNDFQKGDIAEGYSVSREKKESFPLTVTSAQKNPTAFYLCASSTTPGQGNEKLFFGSGTQLSVL.

The rearrangement uses TRBV6-4 and TRBJ2-7; D uncertain. Trimming cost V 6 bases and J 5 bases, with 5 bases left between them. The V gene's germline CDR1 is MRHNA and CDR2 SNTAGT. The CDR3 consists of 10 residues. This CDR3 reads CASRRNEQYF. CDR3 coding DNA: TGTGCCAGCAGGAGAAACGAGCAGTACTTC.

The V and J genes are TRBV10-3 and TRBJ2-1; D unclear. CDR1 ENHRY and CDR2 SYGVKD come from the germline V gene. Trimming shortened V by 2 bases and J by 8 bases, and 10 bases separated the two germline ends. This CDR3 region has 13 residues. The CDR3 region has the DNA TGTGCCATCAGTGAGATGCCAGGCGATGAGCAGTTCTTC. This translates into CAISEMPGDEQFF.

The chain joins TRBV6-5 to TRBJ1-1, with 7 bases identical to TRBD1. The V and J ends lost 2 bases and 5 bases, in that order; junction bases with no gene match: 11. The CDR3 has 16 amino acids. CDR1 is MNHEY and CDR2 is SVGAGI in the germline V gene. DNA for the CDR3: TGTGCCAGCAGTTACGGCCCTCAGGGGGTCGGGACTGAAGCTTTCTTT. It codes for CASSYGPQGVGTEAFF.

The CDR3 loop reads CASSLLGLAPTQFF. For the CDR3, the DNA is TGTGCCAGCAGCTTGCTGGGACTAGCCCCAACGCAGTTCTTC. This chain uses TRBV12-1 with TRBJ2-1; TRBD2 is taken as the D call from the table, unchecked against the DNA. TRBV12-1 is assigned pseudogene status. The CDR3 loop spans 14 amino acids.

The genes are TRBV7-8 and TRBJ2-6, with D unresolved. The V end was cut by 1 base, the J end by 0 bases, with 7 bases between. Germline-derived CDR1 and CDR2 are SGHVS and FQNEAQ. The CDR3 has 16 amino acids. The CDR3 DNA reads TGTGCCAGCAGCTTAGTCGTCCTCTCTGGGGCCAACGTCCTGACTTTC. This translates into CASSLVVLSGANVLTF.

The chain combines TRBV7-9 with TRBJ1-6; 10 bases are a match to TRBD1. The V gene end was trimmed by 7 bases and the J gene end by 9 bases; junction bases not matched to a gene: 9. The germline V gene has CDR1 SEHNR and CDR2 FQNEAQ (reference sequence). This CDR3 has 15 amino acids. CDR3 DNA sequence: TGTGCCAGCAAAGGGGACAGGGGCTTTAGTTCACCCCTCCACTTT. Amino acid sequence: CASKGDRGFSSPLHF.

The rearrangement joins TRBV4-2 to TRBJ2-3, with a possible D match to TRBD2 (6 bases). The CDR3 extends over 15 amino acids. The germline CDR1 and CDR2 sequences are LGHNA and YNFKEQ. V dropped 1 base and J dropped 4 bases, with 12 bases sitting between them. The CDR3 region has the DNA TGTGCCAGCAGCCAAGGAGCCGGGGAGGCAGATACGCAGTATTTT. Its protein is CASSQGAGEADTQYF.

This sequence joins TRBV4-1 and TRBJ2-7; the D gene is possibly TRBD1 (6 bases). V lost 4 bases, J lost 3 bases, and 13 bases lay in between. Germline V lookup: CDR1 MGHRA, CDR2 YSYEKL. The CDR3 sequence is 14 residues long. The CDR3 coding sequence is TGCGCCAGCAGCCTGAGGGACATCGGCTACGAGCAGTACTTC. It codes for CASSLRDIGYEQYF.

The chain combines TRBV2 with TRBJ2-7, with a possible D match to TRBD1 (5 bases). The CDR3 is made up of 14 amino acids. V lost 7 bases and J 0 bases, leaving 13 bases between the germline ends. From germline, CDR1 is SNHLY and CDR2 FYNNEI. The CDR3 DNA sequence: TGTGCCAGCATCGGAAACAGGCTCTCCTACGAGCAGTACTTC. Translated, it gives CASIGNRLSYEQYF.

This clone was seen a few times. The chain joins TRBV9 to TRBJ2-1, with 8 nucleotides matching TRBD2. Trimming cost V 4 bases and J 1 base; bases outside gene matches: 4. The germline CDR1 and CDR2 sequences are SGDLS and YYNGEE. There are 15 residues in the CDR3. For the CDR3, the DNA is TGTGCCAGCAGCATCAGCGGGGGTTCCTACAATGAGCAGTTCTTC. It yields the protein CASSISGGSYNEQFF.

The rearrangement links TRBV2 to TRBJ1-2; D possibly corresponds to TRBD1 (5 bases). Germline lookup yields CDR1 SNHLY and CDR2 FYNNEI. The CDR3 has 15 residues. Trimming removed 4 bases from V and 2 bases from J, with 14 bases in between. The DNA of the CDR3 is TGTGCCAGCAGTGTTGGTCAGGGCTGGAACTATGGCTACACCTTC. As protein: CASSVGQGWNYGYTF.

The chain combines TRBV4-1 with TRBJ2-7, with D perhaps TRBD2 (5 bases). The V and J ends lost 4 bases and 6 bases respectively, with 19 bases between them. The CDR3 is made up of 15 amino acids. Germline CDR1 and CDR2: MGHRA and YSYEKL. CDR3 nucleotides: TGCGCCAGCAGCCTTGGCCGAGTATTGGCGGGCGAGCAGTACTTC. Amino acids: CASSLGRVLAGEQYF.

The genes are TRBV7-2 and TRBJ2-3, with 11 bases identical to TRBD2. This CDR3 contains 17 residues. V shed 4 bases and J 2 bases; nucleotides not matched to a gene: 8. The germline gives CDR1 SGHTA, CDR2 FQGNSA. CDR3 sequence: CASSSRLAGHFTDTQYF. Written as DNA, the CDR3 is TGTGCCAGCAGCTCAAGACTAGCGGGGCACTTCACAGATACGCAGTATTTT. The whole variable domain, remainder taken from reference TRBV7-2 and TRBJ2-3, is GAGVSQSPSNKVTEKGKDVELRCDPISGHTALYWYRQSLGQGLEFLIYFQGNSAPDKSGLPSDRFSAERTGGSVSTLTIQRTQQEDSAVYLCASSSRLAGHFTDTQYFGPGTRLTVL.

On this clone itself: Compared with germline, one end of the junction differs, possibly owing to a read error. V gene TRBV30 combines with J gene TRBJ1-4; no clear D gene. Germline V lookup: CDR1 GTSNPN, CDR2 SVGIG (reference sequence). The CDR3 extends over 12 amino acids. The CDR3 nucleotides read TGTGCCTGGAGCGGACTCGGGTTTTCCCCGGTTTTT. It yields the protein CAWSGLGFSPVF.

The V call is TRBV25-1, the J call TRBJ1-4; 9 bases agree with TRBD1. Germline CDR1 is MGHDK and CDR2 is SYGVNS. The junction had 5 bases not matched to a gene; V was cut back by 3 bases and J by 3 bases. The CDR3 length is 16 residues. Here the CDR3 DNA reads TGTGCCAGCAGTGAGACGGGACAGGGTCCTAATGAAAAACTGTTTTTT. This gives the protein CASSETGQGPNEKLFF.

This clone turned up a few times. This chain joins TRBV6-5 and TRBJ2-7; 8 bases are a match to TRBD2. J gave up 4 bases and V 6 bases, and 11 bases lay outside the gene matches. Germline V gene lookup returns CDR1 MNHEY and CDR2 SVGAGI. The CDR3 length is 15 residues. CDR3 loop: CASRSLAGGEYEQYF. In DNA, the CDR3 is TGTGCCAGCAGGTCCTTGGCGGGGGGAGAATACGAGCAGTACTTC.

The chain employs TRBV2 and TRBJ1-6, with D tentatively TRBD1 (5 bases). Per germline, CDR1 SNHLY and CDR2 FYNNEI. The CDR3 runs 16 residues. V gave up 3 bases and J gave up 0 bases, with 9 bases separating them. CDR3 in amino acids: CASSETVSSYNSPLHF. The CDR3 bases are TGTGCCAGCAGTGAGACAGTGAGCTCCTATAATTCACCCCTCCACTTT. Using reference TRBV2 and TRBJ1-6 for the parts outside the CDR3, the full variable domain is EPEVTQTPSHQVTQMGQEVILRCVPISNHLYFYWYRQILGQKVEFLVSFYNNEISEKSEIFDDQFSVERPDGSNFTLKIRSTKLEDSAMYFCASSETVSSYNSPLHFGNGTRLTVT.

The rearrangement links TRBV11-2 to TRBJ2-1, with D possibly matching TRBD2 (6 bases). Trimming took off 6 bases at V and 4 bases at J, with 10 bases between the two ends. Germline CDR1 SGHAT, CDR2 FQNNGV. The CDR3 has 13 residues. CDR3 coding DNA: TGTGCCAGCAGTCGCGGGGAATACAATGAGCAGTTCTTC. As protein: CASSRGEYNEQFF. The complete variable domain, with remaining parts taken from reference TRBV11-2 and TRBJ2-1, reads EAGVAQSPRYKIIEKRQSVAFWCNPISGHATLYWYQQILGQGPKLLIQFQNNGVVDDSQLPKDRFSAERLKGVDSTLKIQPAKLEDSAVYLCASSRGEYNEQFFGPGTRLTVL.

The V gene is TRBV10-3, the J gene TRBJ2-7, with 7 bases matching TRBD2. Germline-derived CDR1 and CDR2 are ENHRY and SYGVKD. The CDR3 is made up of 13 amino acids. Trimming took 6 bases from V and 5 from J; bases not matched to a gene: 7. The DNA of the CDR3 is TGTGCCATCAGGGGGTGGGAGGGGAACGAGCAGTACTTC. Translation gives CAIRGWEGNEQYF.

The gene calls are TRBV6-5 and TRBJ2-3; 9 positions agree with TRBD2. In germline, CDR1 is MNHEY, CDR2 SVGAGI. V was pared by 2 bases and J by 5 bases, with 2 bases of the junction left unmatched. The CDR3 loop spans 14 amino acids. The CDR3 region has the DNA TGTGCCAGCAGTTACGCGGGGGGGGTAGATACGCAGTATTTT. It encodes CASSYAGGVDTQYF.

This chain uses TRBV2 with TRBJ2-7, with D possibly TRBD1 on 5 matching bases. The CDR3 contains 14 residues. The germline V gene encodes CDR1 SNHLY and CDR2 FYNNEI. With 1 base removed from V and 2 bases from J, the gap between germline ends came to 9 bases. In DNA, the CDR3 is TGTGCCAGCAGTGAAGAGGGGCTCGCCTACGAGCAGTACTTC. Amino acids: CASSEEGLAYEQYF.